This is a list of T cell receptor beta chains from one sample in a study of control samples from healthy donors and cancer patients. The assay was immunoSEQ multiplex PCR, and TCRdb's table has in-frame clones only and misses some. Of 150,000 or so clones listed, over 85% are singletons. Specimen: blood. These receptors were collected from a man between 18 and 35 years old in good health. Both conserved end residues are part of each CDR3. Fields, in order: D gene, clone size, V gene, J gene, CDR3 protein, CDR3 DNA. A D gene is named only where the DNA matches it firmly. Some rows have no size entry. The others give once, few or many, or a class for an expanded clone.

>.|.|TRBV25-1|TRBJ1-2
CASRPGVVDGYTF
TGTGCCAGCAGGCCCGGGGTTGTGGATGGCTACACCTTC
>TRBD1|.|TRBV12-3/TRBV12-4|TRBJ1-2
CASSTTGYGYTF
TGTGCCAGCAGCACGACAGGGTACGGCTACACCTTC
>TRBD1|.|TRBV10-3|TRBJ1-3
CAISESPRDRYSGNTIYF
TGTGCCATCAGTGAGTCCCCTCGGGACAGATACTCTGGAAACACCATATATTTT
>.|once|TRBV12-2|TRBJ2-4
CASRSLPAGGPEAKNIQYF
TGTGCAAGTCGCTCCCTCCCAGCGGGAGGACCTGAAGCCAAAAACATTCAGTACTTC
>.|once|TRBV10-3|TRBJ2-5
CAISEPGAAKTQYF
TGTGCCATCAGTGAACCGGGGGCTGCGAAGACCCAGTACTTC
>.|few|TRBV14|TRBJ2-7
CASSRSGAAYEQYF
TGTGCCAGCAGCCGGTCAGGGGCGGCCTACGAGCAGTACTTC
>.|.|TRBV13|TRBJ2-2
CASSPPDEQGPRRAGELFF
TGTGCCAGCAGCCCCCCTGATGAGCAAGGGCCCCGCCGGGCCGGGGAGCTGTTTTTT
>.|.|TRBV6-5|TRBJ1-3
CASSYSSGIRNTIYF
TGTGCCAGCAGTTACTCATCAGGGATTAGAAACACCATATATTTT
>TRBD2|.|TRBV4-3|TRBJ2-3
CASSRDGLAGGTDTQYF
TGCGCCAGCAGCCGGGATGGACTAGCGGGAGGCACAGATACGCAGTATTTT
>TRBD1|.|TRBV3-1/TRBV3-2|TRBJ1-2
CASSPGTGVNYGYTF
TGTGCCAGCAGCCCCGGGACAGGGGTAAACTATGGCTACACCTTC
>.|.|TRBV19|TRBJ2-1
CASRGAGAREQFF
TGTGCCAGTAGGGGGGCAGGGGCTCGAGAGCAGTTCTTC
>TRBD1|.|TRBV27|TRBJ2-1
CASSLDRNNEQFF
TGTGCCAGCAGTTTGGACAGGAATAATGAGCAGTTCTTC
>.|.|TRBV3-1/TRBV3-2|TRBJ1-2
CASSQGTGGGNYGYTF
TGTGCCAGCAGCCAAGGGACGGGGGGCGGTAACTATGGCTACACCTTC
>TRBD1|.|TRBV5-4|TRBJ1-2
CASSSRQGGGGYTF
TGTGCCAGCAGCTCGCGACAGGGTGGAGGTGGCTACACCTTC
>TRBD1|.|TRBV7-7|TRBJ2-3
CASSPQGGTDTQYF
TGTGCTAGCAGCCCACAGGGGGGCACGGATACGCAGTATTTT
>.|.|TRBV12-3/TRBV12-4|TRBJ1-2
CASAGSFRYGYTF
TGTGCCAGCGCGGGGAGTTTTCGGTATGGCTACACCTTC
>TRBD2|.|TRBV19|TRBJ2-3
CASSIDTSGSVTDTQYF
TGTGCCAGTAGTATAGATACTAGCGGGAGTGTTACAGATACGCAGTATTTT
>.|.|TRBV10-2|TRBJ1-2
CASSESELSGYTF
TGCGCCAGCAGTGAGTCTGAGCTCTCGGGCTACACCTTC
>.|.|TRBV19|TRBJ2-7
CASSTGRGDYEQYF
TGTGCCAGTAGTACGGGACGGGGAGACTACGAGCAGTACTTC
>TRBD2|.|TRBV4-1|TRBJ2-3
CASSDGGTSGFTDTQYF
TGCGCCAGCAGCGACGGGGGGACTAGCGGATTCACAGATACGCAGTATTTT
>.|.|TRBV6-5|TRBJ1-3
CASSPGPYSGNTIYF
TGTGCCAGCAGTCCCGGGCCATACTCTGGAAACACCATATATTTT
>.|.|TRBV28|TRBJ1-5
CASSSYVLGQPQHF
TGTGCCAGCAGTTCCTACGTTTTGGGGCAGCCCCAGCATTTT
>.|.|TRBV9|TRBJ1-1
CASSVTIGGPEAFF
TGTGCCAGCAGCGTAACCATCGGGGGCCCTGAAGCTTTCTTT
>.|.|TRBV29-1|TRBJ1-1
CSVEDPSGARHEAFF
TGCAGCGTTGAAGACCCCTCGGGGGCCCGCCACGAAGCTTTCTTT
>.|.|TRBV7-2|TRBJ1-1
CATGLMNTEAFF
TGTGCCACAGGGCTCATGAACACTGAAGCTTTCTTT
>.|.|TRBV4-3|TRBJ1-2
CASSQRGEPNYGYTF
TGCGCCAGCAGCCAAAGGGGGGAGCCTAACTATGGCTACACCTTC
>.|.|TRBV30|TRBJ1-2
CAWSPGGGYTF
TGTGCCTGGAGTCCGGGCGGGGGCTACACCTTC
>.|.|TRBV19|TRBJ1-1
CASEKERNTEAFF
TGTGCCAGTGAGAAAGAGAGGAACACTGAAGCTTTCTTT
>.|.|TRBV29-1|TRBJ1-1
CSVNYRADTEAFF
TGCAGCGTCAATTACAGGGCCGACACTGAAGCTTTCTTT
>TRBD1|.|TRBV4-1|TRBJ2-7
CASSLQGQAPYEQYF
TGCGCCAGCAGCTTGCAAGGACAGGCCCCCTACGAGCAGTACTTC
>.|.|TRBV10-3|TRBJ1-1
CAISESTRGLNTEAFF
TGTGCCATCAGTGAGTCGACTCGAGGTCTGAACACTGAAGCTTTCTTT
>TRBD1|.|TRBV28|TRBJ1-1
CASSLLPGQGEAFF
TGTGCCAGCAGTTTATTGCCGGGACAGGGTGAAGCTTTCTTT
>TRBD2|.|TRBV3-1/TRBV3-2|TRBJ2-3
CASSPPRGSGGALDTQYF
TGTGCCAGCAGCCCACCCCGAGGTAGCGGGGGGGCCTTGGATACGCAGTATTTT
>TRBD1|.|TRBV2|TRBJ1-3
CASDTGTGPLSGNTIYF
TGTGCCAGCGATACCGGGACAGGGCCCCTCTCTGGAAACACCATATATTTT
>TRBD1|.|TRBV2|TRBJ1-1
CASSDGTGYTEAFF
TGTGCCAGCAGTGACGGGACAGGCTACACTGAAGCTTTCTTT
>.|.|TRBV10-3|TRBJ1-1
CAISERRQGESEAFF
TGTGCCATCAGTGAGCGGCGGCAGGGTGAGAGTGAAGCTTTCTTT
>.|.|TRBV18|TRBJ2-7
CASSPDLDWGPEQYF
TGTGCCAGCTCACCTGACTTAGACTGGGGCCCCGAGCAGTACTTC
>.|.|TRBV29-1|TRBJ1-1
CSGSREMNTEAFF
TGCAGCGGTAGCAGAGAGATGAACACTGAAGCTTTCTTT
>.|.|TRBV7-9|TRBJ1-1
CASSSTSATEAFF
TGTGCCAGCAGCTCAACTTCAGCTACTGAAGCTTTCTTT
>.|.|TRBV4-3|TRBJ2-5
CASSQEPSWDPADF
TGCGCCAGCAGCCAAGAACCTTCCTGGGATCCAGCAGACTTC
>TRBD1|once|TRBV3-1/TRBV3-2|TRBJ1-5
CASSPGGKINQPQHF
TGTGCCAGCAGCCCAGGGGGAAAAATTAATCAGCCCCAGCATTTT
>TRBD2|.|TRBV5-4|TRBJ2-2
CASSPPGAGDNTGELFF
TGTGCCAGCAGCCCGCCCGGTGCGGGAGACAACACCGGGGAGCTGTTTTTT
>.|few|TRBV6-2/TRBV6-3|TRBJ1-5
CASSEDGVAQPQHF
TGTGCCAGCAGTGAGGACGGAGTCGCCCAGCCCCAGCATTTT
>TRBD1|.|TRBV7-2|TRBJ2-2
CASSSRQGVTGELFF
TGTGCCAGCAGCTCCCGACAGGGGGTCACCGGGGAGCTGTTTTTT
>.|.|TRBV30|TRBJ2-5
CAWSVKITETQYF
TGTGCCTGGAGTGTCAAAATTACGGAGACCCAGTACTTC
>.|.|TRBV6-5|TRBJ2-1
CASRQVYNEQFF
TGTGCCAGCAGACAGGTATACAATGAGCAGTTCTTC
>TRBD2|.|TRBV7-2|TRBJ2-7
CASSLSTSGAYEQYF
TGTGCCAGCAGCCTCTCGACTAGCGGGGCCTACGAGCAGTACTTC
>.|.|TRBV27|TRBJ2-2
CASTPRGRLNTGELFF
TGTGCCAGCACCCCTAGGGGACGGTTGAACACCGGGGAGCTGTTTTTT
>.|few|TRBV27|TRBJ2-7
CASSLRGFRDEQYF
TGTGCCAGCAGTCTGAGAGGTTTCAGGGACGAGCAGTACTTC
>.|.|TRBV7-9|TRBJ1-2
CASSELVAGINDGYTF
TGTGCCAGCAGCGAGCTAGTGGCAGGGATTAATGATGGCTACACCTTC
>.|.|TRBV27|TRBJ1-2
CATSRRTTPNYGYTF
TGTGCCACCTCCCGGCGCACAACCCCTAACTATGGCTACACCTTC
>TRBD1|.|TRBV18|TRBJ1-5
CASSPDRGYVGNQPQHF
TGTGCCAGCTCACCCGACAGGGGTTACGTTGGCAATCAGCCCCAGCATTTT